The T cell receptor (beta chain) described here comes from a study of beta chain features in type 1 diabetes. Expressed TCRB transcripts got sequenced, as all isolated RNA was reverse transcribed. Regulatory, naive and central memory T cell samples averaged roughly 3.5 million reads. Measured with immunoSEQ multiplex PCR; TCRdb has only the in-frame clones, and not every one. The sample lists hundreds of thousands of clones; roughly 13% were seen once. This clone was seen only a few times. Its antigen is not known. Findings and limits, study-wide: Among all four CD4+ subsets, Type 1 diabetes patients had TCRB CDR3s that were moderately but significantly shorter.

V was clipped by 2 bases and J by 0 bases, with 11 bases between them. The CDR3 totals 15 residues. Germline CDR1 SEHNR, CDR2 FQNEAQ (reference sequence). The sequence derives from a man between 18 and 35 years old with type 1 diabetes. The chain joins TRBV7-9 to TRBJ2-7, with D uncertain. Sequences were obtained from naive CD4+ T cells from blood. The CDR3 sequence is CASSLWRGYSYEQYF. The CDR3 DNA is TGTGCCAGCAGCTTATGGAGAGGATACTCCTACGAGCAGTACTTC.